This T cell receptor beta chain was sequenced in a study of Ad26.COV2.S vaccination and SARS-CoV-2 variants. The study, taken as a whole, reports: The authors reported substantial breadth in spike-specific CD8+ and CD4+ T cell responses after vaccination. Vaccine and placebo recipients had comparable breadth of non-spike TCRs.

About this clone itself: Antigen unknown.

TCRdb keeps only in-frame clones here, not all; method: immunoSEQ multiplex PCR. The sample includes approximately 400,000 clones, under 95% of them seen just once. CDR1 is PRHDT and CDR2 is FYEKMQ in the germline V gene (reference sequence). V lost 3 bases and J lost 6, with 15 bases in between. This CDR3 comprises 14 residues. The gene calls are TRBV13 and TRBJ2-7; weak D call: TRBD1 (6 bases). The sequenced sample was peripheral blood, obtained after recovery from COVID-19. This TCR came from a human donor who had recovered from COVID-19. The chain's CDR3 is CASSFDRRFGEQYF. The CDR3 DNA reads TGTGCCAGCAGCTTTGACAGGCGTTTCGGCGAGCAGTACTTC.